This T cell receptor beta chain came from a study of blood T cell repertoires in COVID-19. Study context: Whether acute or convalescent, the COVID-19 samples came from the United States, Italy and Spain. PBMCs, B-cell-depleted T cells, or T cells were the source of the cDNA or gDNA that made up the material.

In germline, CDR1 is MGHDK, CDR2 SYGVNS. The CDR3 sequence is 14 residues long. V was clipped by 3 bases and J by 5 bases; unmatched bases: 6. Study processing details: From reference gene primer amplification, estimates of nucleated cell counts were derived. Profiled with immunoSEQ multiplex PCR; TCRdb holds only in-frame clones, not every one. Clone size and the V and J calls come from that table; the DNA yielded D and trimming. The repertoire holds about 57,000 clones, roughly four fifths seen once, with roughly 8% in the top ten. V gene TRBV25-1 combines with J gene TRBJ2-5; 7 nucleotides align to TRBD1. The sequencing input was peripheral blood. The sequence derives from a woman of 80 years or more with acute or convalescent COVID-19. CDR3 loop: CASSETGFGETQYF. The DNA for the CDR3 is TGTGCCAGCAGTGAGACAGGGTTTGGGGAGACCCAGTACTTC.